The 19 T cell receptor beta chains in this list originate from one sample, sequenced in a study of cytomegalovirus exposure and HLA in healthy donors (dated by TCRdb to 2016 to 2017). To prepare the library, the immunoSEQ multiplex PCR assay was applied. A mixture of 60 forward primers for TCR Vbeta segments and 13 reverse primers for TCR Jbeta segments was used in the multiplex PCR. The clones in this table, taken by TCRdb from immuneACCESS, are in-frame only. Not every clone is retained; where verified, under half of the shortfall comes from an unresolved V gene, and the cause of the rest is unknown. This sample gives 150,000 to 200,000 clones in total; about 65% of them show up just once. The ten largest clones add up to roughly 1.6% of the sample. Sequencing input: PBMCs. These receptors were obtained from a girl aged 10-17 years in good health and CMV-seronegative.

The table lists this clone with a few counts. The chain uses TRBV9 and TRBJ2-2, with 10 bases aligning to TRBD2. This CDR3 is 17 amino acids long. Germline V gene sequence: CDR1 SGDLS, CDR2 YYNGEE. After removal of 4 bases from V and 4 bases from J, the junction contained 10 bases not matched to a gene. The CDR3 loop reads CASSPRQTSGITGELFF. CDR3 bases: TGTGCCAGCAGCCCCAGACAAACTAGCGGGATCACCGGGGAGCTGTTTTTT. The full variable domain, with the rest looked up from reference TRBV9 and TRBJ2-2, is DSGVTQTPKHLITATGQRVTLRCSPRSGDLSVYWYQQSLDQGLQFLIQYYNGEERAKGNILERFSAQQFPDLHSELNLSSLELGDSALYFCASSPRQTSGITGELFFGEGSRLTVL.

This clone was observed a few times. The chain couples TRBV7-9 to TRBJ1-1; no clear D. V dropped 6 bases and J dropped 4 bases, with 21 bases sitting between them. Germline CDR1 reads SEHNR; CDR2 reads FQNEAQ (reference sequence). The CDR3 covers 16 residues. The CDR3 region has the DNA TGTGCCAGCAGGCCCCCGCAAGAGGTTCGTAGCACTGAAGCTTTCTTT. This codes for CASRPPQEVRSTEAFF.

This clone appeared a single time. This chain links TRBV6-1 with TRBJ2-1, with D possibly being TRBD2 (7 bases). Germline-derived CDR1 and CDR2 are MNHNS and SASEGT. The CDR3 is 14 amino acids. The ends were cut back, 3 bases at V and 6 bases at J, with 12 bases in the middle. In DNA form, the CDR3 reads TGTGCCAGCAGTGACCGGGGGGCCATCAATGAGCAGTTCTTC. Amino acid sequence: CASSDRGAINEQFF.

Of note for this clone: This sample includes further DNA sequences coding for the same CDR3. The chain links TRBV5-1 to TRBJ1-2; 7 nucleotides line up with TRBD1. The germline CDR1 and CDR2 sequences are SGHRS and YFSETQ. With 4 bases clipped from V and 8 bases from J, the junction kept 8 bases outside the gene matches. The CDR3 covers 13 residues. CDR3 loop: CASSLTGEWGYTF. CDR3 nucleotides: TGCGCCAGCAGCCTTACAGGGGAGTGGGGCTACACCTTC.

This chain uses TRBV6-5 with TRBJ1-1; 9 positions agree with TRBD1. J lost 4 bases, V lost 3 bases, and 9 bases had no gene match. The CDR3 loop spans 16 amino acids. Germline assignment: CDR1 MNHEY and CDR2 SVGAGI. For the CDR3, the DNA is TGTGCCAGCAGTTATCGACAGGGGGTTACGGGCACTGAAGCTTTCTTT. This gives the protein CASSYRQGVTGTEAFF.

In this sample, this clone turned up a few times. The chain couples TRBV6-1 to TRBJ1-3; D may be TRBD1 (6 bases). The germline V and J ends were trimmed by 4 bases and 4 bases, with 14 bases remaining between them. The length of the CDR3 is 15 residues. Germline V gene sequence: CDR1 MNHNS, CDR2 SASEGT. CDR3 in DNA: TGTGCCAGCAGTGCGATAGGGGGTACCGGAAACACCATATATTTT. Amino acids: CASSAIGGTGNTIYF.

In this sample, this clone turned up a few times. The rearrangement links TRBV5-1 to TRBJ2-3; a possible D gene is TRBD1 (6 bases). This CDR3 comprises 17 residues. Germline CDR1 reads SGHRS; CDR2 reads YFSETQ. Trimming removed 0 bases at V and 0 bases at J, with 14 bases between. For the CDR3, the DNA is TGCGCCAGCAGCTTGGGAACCAGGGGACCTAGCACAGATACGCAGTATTTT. Amino acids: CASSLGTRGPSTDTQYF.

This clone was observed a handful of times. The V gene is TRBV5-1, the J gene TRBJ2-1; no clear D gene. Trimming shortened V by 2 bases and J by 0 bases, and 9 bases separated the two germline ends. In germline, CDR1 is SGHRS, CDR2 YFSETQ. There are 15 residues in the CDR3. The CDR3 coding sequence is TGCGCCAGCAGCTTCGGGTATATCTCCTACAATGAGCAGTTCTTC. It translates to CASSFGYISYNEQFF.

This chain links TRBV2 with TRBJ2-5, with 7 bases matching TRBD2. The CDR3 consists of 15 residues. J was trimmed by 2 bases and V by 6 bases; bases with no gene match: 9. The germline V gene has CDR1 SNHLY and CDR2 FYNNEI. The CDR3 DNA sequence: TGTGCCAGCAGAAACCTCGGGACTAATCAAGAGACCCAGTACTTC. Its translation is CASRNLGTNQETQYF.

V is TRBV4-1 and J is TRBJ2-5; 12 bases map to TRBD2. The CDR3 runs 15 residues. The germline V gene has CDR1 MGHRA and CDR2 YSYEKL. Trimming removed 3 bases from V and 3 bases from J; junction bases left unmatched: 2. The DNA of the CDR3 is TGCGCCAGCAGCCACAGACTAGCGGGGGAAGAGACCCAGTACTTC. Translated, it gives CASSHRLAGEETQYF.

Notes on this clone: The sample contains more than one DNA sequence encoding this CDR3. The V call is TRBV5-6, the J call TRBJ1-5; 7 nucleotides line up with TRBD1. Losses at the gene ends were 4 bases for V and 5 bases for J; bases not matched to a gene: 3. The CDR3 contains 13 residues. CDR1 SGHDT and CDR2 YYEEEE come from the germline V gene. CDR3 in DNA: TGTGCCAGCAGCCGGGGACAGTATCAGCCCCAGCATTTT. It codes for CASSRGQYQPQHF. Together with reference TRBV5-6 and TRBJ1-5, the CDR3 gives the full variable domain: DAGVTQSPTHLIKTRGQQVTLRCSPKSGHDTVSWYQQALGQGPQFIFQYYEEEERQRGNFPDRFSGHQFPNYSSELNVNALLLGDSALYLCASSRGQYQPQHFGDGTRLSIL.

The rearrangement uses TRBV15 and TRBJ2-7, with D hard to call. Trimming removed 0 bases from V and 5 bases from J, with 11 bases in between. Germline CDR1 is LNHNV and CDR2 is YYDKDF (reference sequence). This CDR3 is built from 14 residues. The CDR3 region has the DNA TGTGCCACCAGCAGAGATTTACAGAACCACGAGCAGTACTTC. This sequence encodes CATSRDLQNHEQYF.

This rearrangement joins TRBV6-1 to TRBJ1-5; D gene ambiguous. Trimming stripped 3 bases from V and 4 bases from J, with 10 bases between. The germline V gene has CDR1 MNHNS and CDR2 SASEGT. The CDR3 spans 14 residues. The CDR3, as DNA: TGTGCCAGCAGTGACCCGGTGAATAATCAGCCCCAGCATTTT. This codes for CASSDPVNNQPQHF.

This chain joins TRBV5-1 and TRBJ2-1, with a weak D call TRBD2 (5 bases). The germline V gene has CDR1 SGHRS and CDR2 YFSETQ. The CDR3 has 14 residues. V was shortened by 7 bases and J by 1 base, with 12 bases between the two germline ends. The CDR3 here is CASGFRGSYNEQFF. The CDR3 coding sequence is TGCGCCAGCGGATTTCGAGGGTCCTACAATGAGCAGTTCTTC.

This chain joins TRBV5-6 and TRBJ1-2; TRBD1 might be the D (5 bases). Between the trimmed V and J ends, which lost 3 bases and 8 bases, there was a span of 20 bases. The CDR3 has 15 amino acids. CDR1 and CDR2 (germline): SGHDT, YYEEEE. CDR3 loop: CASSSQGEVGKGYTF. The CDR3 DNA sequence: TGTGCCAGCAGCTCCCAGGGCGAGGTCGGTAAAGGCTACACCTTC.

The V gene is TRBV10-3, the J gene TRBJ1-3; no definite D call. This CDR3 comprises 13 residues. The germline CDR1 and CDR2 sequences are ENHRY and SYGVKD. V lost 3 bases to trimming and J lost 1 base, with 4 bases between them. CDR3 coding DNA: TGTGCCATCAGTGACCAGTCTGGAAACACCATATATTTT. Translated, it gives CAISDQSGNTIYF.

V gene TRBV5-1 combines with J gene TRBJ2-2; TRBD2 agrees at 10 bases. CDR3 length: 15 residues. The germline gives CDR1 SGHRS, CDR2 YFSETQ. The junction had 8 bases not matched to a gene; V was cut back by 6 bases and J by 6 bases. The CDR3 protein is CASTKAGGPAGELFF. CDR3 bases: TGCGCCAGCACAAAAGCGGGGGGGCCCGCCGGGGAGCTGTTTTTT.

The sample holds a few counts of this clone. This sequence joins TRBV18 and TRBJ2-7; TRBD2 matches at 8 bases. V lost 6 bases to trimming and J lost 2 bases; unmatched junction nucleotides: 9. CDR3 length equals 15 residues. The germline V gene has CDR1 KGHSH and CDR2 LQKENI. CDR3 amino acids: CASSQGGGPTYEQYF. CDR3 coding DNA: TGTGCCAGCTCGCAGGGCGGGGGGCCCACCTACGAGCAGTACTTC.

The CDR3 DNA reads as TGTGCCAGCAGTGAATGGGGACAAGCTACCGGGGAGCTGTTTTTT. Amino acids: CASSEWGQATGELFF. The genes are TRBV25-1 and TRBJ2-2; D possibly corresponds to TRBD1 (6 bases). With 1 base removed from V and 5 bases from J, the gap between germline ends came to 11 bases. Germline loops: CDR1 MGHDK, CDR2 SYGVNS. This CDR3 has 15 residues.